This is a list of T cell receptor beta chains from one sample in a study of cytomegalovirus exposure and HLA in healthy donors. Some clones are missing from TCRdb's copy, which holds only in-frame ones; the method was immunoSEQ multiplex PCR. This repertoire shows 150,000 to 200,000 clones, roughly 80% found once; its top ten account for 0.96%. The sequenced sample consisted of PBMCs. The receptors were sampled from a girl aged 2 to 9 in good health and CMV-seropositive. Each CDR3 is given with its conserved first and last residue. The order of the fields is D gene, clone size, V gene, J gene, CDR3 protein, CDR3 DNA. The D gene is left open where the match is weak. Size is omitted from some rows. Given values are once, few, many or a class for expanded clones.

>TRBD1|few|TRBV28|TRBJ2-5
CASSYRGAQTQYF
TGTGCCAGCAGTTACAGGGGCGCCCAGACCCAGTACTTC
>NA|NA|TRBV28|TRBJ1-5
CASSLYDNLQPQHF
TGTGCCAGCAGTTTATATGACAATTTACAGCCCCAGCATTTT
>TRBD2|NA|TRBV6-1|TRBJ2-7
CACLGRGWEQYF
TGTGCCTGTCTCGGGAGGGGTTGGGAGCAGTACTTC
>TRBD1|NA|TRBV29-1|TRBJ1-1
CSAGQGQAFF
TGCAGCGCCGGACAGGGACAAGCTTTCTTT
>TRBD1|NA|TRBV10-3|TRBJ2-1
CAISPSSGTGFWDEQFF
TGTGCCATCAGTCCCAGTTCGGGGACAGGGTTCTGGGATGAGCAGTTCTTC
>TRBD2|NA|TRBV6-6|TRBJ2-1
CASRQRLAGGIDEQFF
TGTGCCAGCAGACAGCGACTAGCGGGAGGTATCGATGAGCAGTTCTTC
>TRBD1|NA|TRBV28|TRBJ2-2
CASSSGTGGSSGELFF
TGTGCCAGCAGTTCCGGGACAGGGGGCAGTTCCGGGGAGCTGTTTTTT
>NA|NA|TRBV14|TRBJ1-5
CASSIRVDQPQHF
TGTGCCAGCAGCATCAGGGTAGATCAGCCCCAGCATTTT
>TRBD2|once|TRBV7-2|TRBJ2-1
CASSFTLAGLAQFF
TGTGCCAGCAGCTTCACTCTAGCGGGACTTGCGCAGTTCTTC
>NA|NA|TRBV5-6|TRBJ2-3
CASSLPQGNTDTQYF
TGTGCCAGCAGCTTGCCCCAGGGGAACACAGATACGCAGTATTTT
>TRBD2|NA|TRBV30|TRBJ2-1
CAWRIQGGGEQFF
TGTGCCTGGAGGATTCAGGGCGGGGGTGAGCAGTTCTTC
>TRBD2|NA|TRBV5-1|TRBJ2-3
CASSLISGLAGGDTQYF
TGCGCCAGCAGCTTAATAAGCGGACTAGCGGGAGGAGATACGCAGTATTTT
>TRBD2|NA|TRBV29-1|TRBJ2-1
CSVESREAGVGPYNEQFF
TGCAGCGTTGAGTCGCGGGAAGCGGGAGTAGGCCCCTACAATGAGCAGTTCTTC
>NA|NA|TRBV2|TRBJ1-1
CASIWVGANTEAFF
TGTGCCAGCATCTGGGTAGGGGCGAACACTGAAGCTTTCTTT
>NA|NA|TRBV19|TRBJ1-1
CATKPLRAFF
TGTGCCACAAAACCACTGAGGGCTTTCTTT
>NA|NA|TRBV12-5|TRBJ2-7
CASGVDQPRGEQYF
TGTGCTAGTGGGGTCGACCAACCAAGGGGCGAGCAGTACTTC
>NA|NA|TRBV30|TRBJ2-7
CAWSVGTRLGEQYF
TGTGCCTGGAGTGTCGGGACACGCCTAGGGGAGCAGTACTTC
>NA|NA|TRBV6-5|TRBJ1-2
CASTKRAREAYGYTF
TGTGCCAGCACAAAACGGGCGAGGGAGGCCTATGGCTACACCTTC
>NA|NA|TRBV6-1|TRBJ2-1
CASSSSGASYNEQFF
TGTGCCAGCAGCAGTAGCGGAGCCTCCTACAATGAGCAGTTCTTC
>TRBD2|NA|TRBV6-1|TRBJ2-1
CASWTSGGSNEQFF
TGTGCCAGTTGGACTAGCGGGGGTTCAAATGAGCAGTTCTTC
>TRBD1|NA|TRBV5-1|TRBJ1-3
CASSPGTVGNTIYF
TGCGCCAGCAGCCCCGGGACAGTTGGAAACACCATATATTTT
>NA|NA|TRBV6-1|TRBJ2-1
CASSEGITGADEQFF
TGTGCCAGCAGTGAAGGAATAACGGGAGCCGATGAGCAGTTCTTC
>NA|NA|TRBV28|TRBJ2-7
CASSLYSTPYEQYF
TGTGCCAGCAGTTTATACAGTACCCCCTACGAGCAGTACTTC
>NA|NA|TRBV15|TRBJ2-5
CATSGSGETQYF
TGTGCCACCAGCGGGAGTGGAGAGACCCAGTACTTC
>NA|NA|TRBV29-1|TRBJ2-5
CSVGGGATSQETQYF
TGCAGCGTTGGTGGAGGGGCGACGTCTCAAGAGACCCAGTACTTC
>TRBD2|NA|TRBV27|TRBJ2-1
CASSPPWGLADNEQFF
TGTGCCAGCAGTCCCCCTTGGGGACTAGCGGACAATGAGCAGTTCTTC
>TRBD1|NA|TRBV30|TRBJ1-3
CAWSKPGQGTGNTIYF
TGTGCCTGGAGCAAACCGGGACAGGGTACTGGAAACACCATATATTTT
>TRBD2|NA|TRBV2|TRBJ2-1
CATHGLAMNEQFF
TGTGCCACCCACGGACTAGCGATGAATGAGCAGTTCTTC
>NA|NA|TRBV5-1|TRBJ2-6
CASSLVGGEGSGANVLTF
TGCGCCAGCAGCTTGGTGGGGGGAGAAGGCTCTGGGGCCAACGTCCTGACTTTC
>NA|NA|TRBV12-5|TRBJ2-7
CASGLGGFSDEQYF
TGTGCTAGTGGTTTGGGTGGGTTTAGCGACGAGCAGTACTTC
>TRBD1|NA|TRBV30|TRBJ1-1
CASRTGTNTEAFF
TGTGCCTCCCGGACAGGGACGAACACTGAAGCTTTCTTT
>TRBD2|NA|TRBV30|TRBJ2-1
CAWSLAGVGNEQFF
TGTGCCTGGAGTCTAGCGGGAGTAGGCAATGAGCAGTTCTTC